A single T cell receptor beta chain is shown here with its context. This receptor's antigen is unknown. One base away there is no much larger clone; base qualities are not given. Per the publication, the time point label means: week 11, during vaccination. Each vaccine dose, consisting of 300 ug of a 20-mer mutant IDH1 peptide in Montanide, was administered subcutaneously with topical imiquimod. The donors had newly diagnosed IDH1-mutant astrocytomas of WHO grade 3 or 4 that showed loss of nuclear ATRX. The samples were drawn from NOA16, a multicentre, single-arm, open-label phase I trial in Germany that tested a mutant IDH1 peptide vaccine in humans for the first time. Genomic DNA for TCRB sequencing was isolated from EDTA blood with the DNeasy Blood and Tissue Kit. The sample belongs to a study of a mutant IDH1 vaccine in newly diagnosed glioma (dated by TCRdb to 2020 to 2023). Regarding the complete study: Eight vaccinations were administered to patients in weeks 1, 3, 5, 7, 11, 15, 19 and 23, corresponding to visits V03 through V10. Vaccination began 4-6 weeks after radiotherapy alone, or alongside temozolomide cycles in the chemotherapy-containing groups. Of the approximately 33 patients who were treated, 62.5% were male and about 40% were female, and the mean age was around 40 years. Prior to enrollment, standard therapy consisting of radiotherapy alone, temozolomide alone, or radiochemotherapy with temozolomide had been administered to patients, with the combination being received by most patients. Peripheral blood samples were drawn at six visits, namely V03 (baseline), V05, V07, V10, V12 and V13. For exploratory analyses, longitudinal TCRB deep sequencing was carried out in 25 treated patients wherever samples were available. Results the study describes overall, beyond this receptor: The authors noted that analyses of patient blood samples could not be reproduced because of sample limitations. Availability determined which PBMC samples were chosen for TCRB deep sequencing. Pseudoprogression seemed to be unrelated to changes in the top peripheral T cell clonotypes found by TCRB sequencing. Immune responses induced by the vaccine were seen in roughly 95% of patients across multiple MHC alleles.

V is reduced by 1 base and J by 2 bases, leaving a spacing of 6 bases between them. Including cysteine and phenylalanine, the CDR3 has 13 amino acids. Left in the record is the CDR3 DNA by itself, 39 bases read in frame from the first base. Per the germline V gene (reference sequence), SEHNR is the CDR1 and FQNEAQ is the CDR2. Receptor amplification or capture employed the immunoSEQ multiplex PCR assay. Rearranged TCR beta chain sequences were amplified with the hsTCRB Kit following the manufacturer's protocol. TCRB libraries were sequenced on an Illumina MiSeq. Per the authors' processing: The proprietary platform of the kit vendor was used for demultiplexing, trimming and gene mapping. TCRdb took over this immuneACCESS table, retaining in-frame rearrangements with V and J assigned. Such tables are incomplete; in checked studies, under half of the missing clones stem from an unresolved V gene, and the remainder is unexplained. V and J calls and clone size come straight from that table; D and trimming were deduced from the DNA. This sample holds some 64,000 clones; over 70% were observed only once. The ten biggest clones cover around 5.7% of the sample.

Sequenced here: PBMCs, sampled from a glioma patient whose treatment included an IDH1 peptide vaccine. This receptor was taken from a man in his forties or fifties with glioma. The sequence links TRBV7-9 to TRBJ2-7; possibly the D gene is TRBD1, per 5 matching bases. The CDR3 reads CASSLGGPYEQYF. The base sequence is TGTGCCAGCAGCTTAGGGGGCCCCTACGAGCAGTACTTC.